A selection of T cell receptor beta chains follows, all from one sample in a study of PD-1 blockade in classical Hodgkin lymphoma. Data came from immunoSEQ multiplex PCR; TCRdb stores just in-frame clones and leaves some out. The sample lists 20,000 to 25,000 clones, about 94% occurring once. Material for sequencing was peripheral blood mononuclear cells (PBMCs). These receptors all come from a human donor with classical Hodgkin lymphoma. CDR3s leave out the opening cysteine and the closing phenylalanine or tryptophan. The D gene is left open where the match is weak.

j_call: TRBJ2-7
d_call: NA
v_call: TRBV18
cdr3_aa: ASSRTGTFAYEQY

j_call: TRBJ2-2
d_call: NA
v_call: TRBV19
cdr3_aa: ASSIGELNTGELF

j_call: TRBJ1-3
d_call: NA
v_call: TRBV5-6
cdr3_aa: ASSDLGSGNTIY

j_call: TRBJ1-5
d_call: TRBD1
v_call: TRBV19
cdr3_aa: ASIRAQGARQPQH

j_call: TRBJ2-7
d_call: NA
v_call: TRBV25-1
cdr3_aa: ASSDRDGAYEQY

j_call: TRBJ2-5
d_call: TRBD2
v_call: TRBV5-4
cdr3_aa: ASSLSSGIKETQY

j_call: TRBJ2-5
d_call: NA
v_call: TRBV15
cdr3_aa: ATSRTPRGWGETQY

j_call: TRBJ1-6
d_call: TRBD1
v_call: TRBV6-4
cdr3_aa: ASSDGQENSPLH

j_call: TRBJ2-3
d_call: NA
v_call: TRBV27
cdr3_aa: ASRPGRPLRTDTQY

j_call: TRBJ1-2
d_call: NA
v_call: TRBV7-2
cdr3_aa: ASSLDSGNYGYT

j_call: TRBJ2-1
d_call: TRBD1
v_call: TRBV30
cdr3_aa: ATRGLFYNEQF

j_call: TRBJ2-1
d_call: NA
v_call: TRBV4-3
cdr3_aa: ASSLLGAGTRNEQF

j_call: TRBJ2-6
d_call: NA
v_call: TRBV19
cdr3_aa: ASSIDRRRTAGPGANVLT

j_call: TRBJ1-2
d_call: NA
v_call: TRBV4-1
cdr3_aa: ASSQNWDVRA

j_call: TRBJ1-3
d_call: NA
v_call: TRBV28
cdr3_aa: ASSSTTLSGNTIY

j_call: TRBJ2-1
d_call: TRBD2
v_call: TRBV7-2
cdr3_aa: ASSLTPMAGLGVF

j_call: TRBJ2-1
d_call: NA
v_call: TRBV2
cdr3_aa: ASSESPGLPNEQF

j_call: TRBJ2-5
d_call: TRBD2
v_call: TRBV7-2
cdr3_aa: ASSLGVGGKETQY

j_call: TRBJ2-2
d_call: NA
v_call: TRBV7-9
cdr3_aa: ASSSGTTTGELF

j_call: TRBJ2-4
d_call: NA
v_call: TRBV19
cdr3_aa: ASSPQKINIQY

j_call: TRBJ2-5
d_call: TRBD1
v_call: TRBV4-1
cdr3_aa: ASSHPGQGAGETQY

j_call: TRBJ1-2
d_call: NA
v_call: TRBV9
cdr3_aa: ASSGLDGYT

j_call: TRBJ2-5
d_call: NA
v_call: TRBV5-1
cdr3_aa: ASSPDSRSYQETQY

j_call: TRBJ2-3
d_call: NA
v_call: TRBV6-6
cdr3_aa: ASSLDRPDTQY

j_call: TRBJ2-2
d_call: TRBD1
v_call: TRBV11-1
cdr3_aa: ASSRDRPARTGELF

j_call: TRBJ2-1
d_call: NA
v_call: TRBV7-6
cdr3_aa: ASSLGSRGAYNEQF

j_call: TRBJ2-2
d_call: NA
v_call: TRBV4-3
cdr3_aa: ASSQAPRDTGELF

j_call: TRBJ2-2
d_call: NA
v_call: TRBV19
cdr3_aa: ATRGSGELF

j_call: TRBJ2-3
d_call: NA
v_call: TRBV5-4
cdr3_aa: ASSLGGTDTQY

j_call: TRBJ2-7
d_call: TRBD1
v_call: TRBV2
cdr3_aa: ASSTGQILVEQY

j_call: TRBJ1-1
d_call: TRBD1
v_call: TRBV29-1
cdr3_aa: SVSHRGTEAF

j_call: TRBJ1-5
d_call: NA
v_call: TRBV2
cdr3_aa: ASSELTLRNNQPQH

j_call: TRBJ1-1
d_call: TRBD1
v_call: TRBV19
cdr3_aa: ASSIDQAGQVAF

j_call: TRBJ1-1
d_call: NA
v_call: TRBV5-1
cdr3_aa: ASSLMTDREAF

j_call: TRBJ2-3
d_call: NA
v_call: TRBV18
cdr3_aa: ASSLVGANTDTQY

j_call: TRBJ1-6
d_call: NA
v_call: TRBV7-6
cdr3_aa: ASSLALFRGPDNSPLH

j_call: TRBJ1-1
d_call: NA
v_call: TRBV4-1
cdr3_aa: ASSRREGDEAF

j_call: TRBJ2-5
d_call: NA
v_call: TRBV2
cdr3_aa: ASSDGWFLAKKETQY

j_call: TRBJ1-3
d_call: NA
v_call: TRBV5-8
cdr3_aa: ASSLVGGSGNTIY

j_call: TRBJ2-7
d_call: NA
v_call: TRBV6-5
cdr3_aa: ASSRDGVSYEQY

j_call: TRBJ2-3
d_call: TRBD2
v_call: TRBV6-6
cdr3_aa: ASSPSGGAWDTQY

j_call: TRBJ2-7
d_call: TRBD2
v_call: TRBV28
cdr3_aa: ASSRSGAPSYEQY

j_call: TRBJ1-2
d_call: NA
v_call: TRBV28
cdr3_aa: ASSSRQTYGYT

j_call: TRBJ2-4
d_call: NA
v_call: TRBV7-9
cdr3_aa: ASSRGDIQY

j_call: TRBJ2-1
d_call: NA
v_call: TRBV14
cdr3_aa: ASSRAGAGYNEQF

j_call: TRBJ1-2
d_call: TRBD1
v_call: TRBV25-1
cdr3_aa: ASSELKGAGDGYT

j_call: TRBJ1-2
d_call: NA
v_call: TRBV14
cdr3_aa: ASSHPGHSGNGYT

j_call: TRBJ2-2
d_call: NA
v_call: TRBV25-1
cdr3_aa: ASSEAGSPNTGELF

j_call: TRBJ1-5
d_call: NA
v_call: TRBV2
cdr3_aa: ASQDGGLNQPQH

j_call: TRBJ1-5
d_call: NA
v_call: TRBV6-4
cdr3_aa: ASSDYGGQGTNQPQH

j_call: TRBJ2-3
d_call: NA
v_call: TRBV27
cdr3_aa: ASSLYLGAQNTDTQY

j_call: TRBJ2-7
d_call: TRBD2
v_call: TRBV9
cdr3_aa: ASSVSGGAHYEQY

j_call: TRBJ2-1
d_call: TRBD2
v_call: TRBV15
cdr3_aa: ATSLELAANEQF

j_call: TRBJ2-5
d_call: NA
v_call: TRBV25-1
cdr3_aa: ASSGTPGLKVGETQY

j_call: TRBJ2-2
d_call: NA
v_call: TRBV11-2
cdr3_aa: ASSLDPAGNTGELF